This T cell receptor beta chain was found in a study of early T cells in non-severe SARS-CoV-2 infection. From germline, CDR1 is SQVTM and CDR2 ANQGSEA. The length of the CDR3 is 13 residues. With 4 bases removed from V and 5 bases from J, the gap between germline ends came to 14 bases. TCRdb processed the 5' RACE reads anew with MiXCR; each CDR3 protein has one entry. The profile shows some 98,000 distinct CDR3 sequences, 9.5% to 12% of them singletons. The receptor comes from an adult who was a healthcare worker with PCR-confirmed SARS-CoV-2 infection or an uninfected control (not recorded which). Sequencing input: whole blood. The chain combines TRBV29-1 with TRBJ2-5; TRBD2 might be the D (6 bases). This CDR3 reads CSVVGGVGETQYF. The CDR3 region has the DNA TGCAGCGTTGTCGGGGGTGTCGGGGAGACCCAGTACTTC.